The clone carrying this TCR beta chain was seen more than once but under ten times. Antigen specificity is unknown. This sample is drawn from a study of T-cell memory formation after mild COVID-19. The CDR3 loop spans 13 amino acids. Trimming removed 1 base from V and 7 bases from J, with 13 bases in between. The germline V gene encodes CDR1 SQVTM and CDR2 ANQGSEA. Broader study findings: Researchers could not confirm that second-wave clones peaking on day 37 targeted SARS-CoV-2.

TCRdb called the 5' RACE reads again in MiXCR, with one record for every CDR3 protein. The data contain around 410,000 distinct CDR3 sequences, more than 20% of them seen just once; the ten biggest clones take up around 13%. Sequencing was carried out using PBMCs or a T cell subset sorted from them (not recorded which). V is TRBV29-1 and J is TRBJ1-2; a possible D gene is TRBD1 (5 bases). This TCR came from an adult woman who had mild COVID-19 (a few samples of this study predate the infection). Cell type and time point are not known. The CDR3 sequence: CSVEGFRGAGYTF. The CDR3 DNA follows: TGCAGCGTTGAAGGCTTCCGAGGGGCTGGCTACACCTTC.